The clone carrying this T cell receptor (beta chain) has just one count. Its antigen is currently unknown. Trimming stripped 6 bases from V and 2 bases from J, with 8 bases between. The CDR3 consists of 12 residues. The germline V gene has CDR1 ENHRY and CDR2 SYGVKD. The record originates from a study of graft-versus-host responses after intestinal transplantation. Study conclusions and caveats: When patients had graft-donor T cell macrochimerism, their allografts held high graft-versus-host to host-versus-graft clonal ratios.

Repertoires were generated with immunoSEQ multiplex PCR, while TCRdb's copy carries only in-frame clones and drops some. This sample has 75,000 to 100,000 clones, with approximately 95% found just once. This receptor was identified in a human donor who received an intestinal transplant. Source: unstimulated CD8+ T cells sorted from spleen or lymph node cells, taken before intestinal transplant. V and J are TRBV10-3 and TRBJ2-7; the D gene is possibly TRBD2 (6 bases). CDR3 sequence (DNA): TGTGCCATCAGGGGGGGTACCTACGAGCAGTACTTC. It is translated as CAIRGGTYEQYF.